The following is a T cell receptor beta chain sequence with its context. Combining iRepertoire HTBI primers with Arm-PCR of CDR3 regions, the authors built TCR beta libraries. TCRdb re-called the multiplex PCR reads with MiXCR, one entry per CDR3 protein. Of hundreds of thousands of distinct CDR3 sequences in the sample, 15% to 20% were seen once. The data stem from a study of regulatory T cells in long-lasting Graves disease. The V end lost 6 bases, the J end lost 6 bases, and 14 bases lay between the germline ends. The CDR3 is made up of 14 amino acids. The germline CDR1 and CDR2 sequences are MRHNA and SNTAGT. Time point described: newly diagnosed GD, antithyroid drugs for less than 3 months. There was RNA extracted from PBMCs, and the TCR library was made from it. A blood draw put about 8.2 milliliters of peripheral blood into EDTA tubes. This same sample was also taken into another study, of T cells in Graves' hyperthyroidism and ophthalmopathy. That work adds: HTBI primers were the set used in a first-round RT-PCR of the TCR CDR3. Most thyroid-expanded clonotypes above 0.001 were also found in blood.

Sequencing was performed on peripheral blood mononuclear cells (PBMCs), taken at new diagnosis, from a patient treated with antithyroid drugs. V is TRBV6-4 and J is TRBJ2-2; either TRBD1 or TRBD2 may supply D (5 bases each). This TCR derives from a man aged 18 to 30 with Graves disease. CDR3 region: CASSLNRRAGELFF. CDR3 DNA sequence: TGTGCCAGCAGCTTGAACAGGCGGGCCGGGGAGCTGTTTTTT.